Listed here are 26 T cell receptor beta chains from one sample, sequenced in a study of STAT3 mutations in large granular lymphocyte leukemia. The study, taken as a whole, reports: Every T-LGLL patient had at least one immunodominant TCRbeta clonotype.

These receptors' targets are unknown. TCRdb's copy holds only in-frame clones and misses some; the assay was immunoSEQ multiplex PCR. The sample gives around 13,000 clones, 81% of which show up once; 51% is in the top ten. The source material was peripheral blood mononuclear cells. All receptors come from a man aged 55 to 70 with T-cell large granular lymphocyte leukemia. Some clones in this sample may be carry-over from other donors' samples.

As to this clone: In the same sample, other DNA sequences code for this CDR3. This rearrangement joins TRBV7-9 to TRBJ2-1, with 9 bases that match TRBD2. From germline, CDR1 is SEHNR and CDR2 FQNEAQ (reference sequence). J was trimmed by 2 bases and V by 2 bases; bases with no gene match: 4. The CDR3 is 16 residues long. CDR3 sequence: CASSLSLAGTYNEQFF. The CDR3 nucleotides are TGTGCCAGCAGCTTATCGCTAGCGGGGACCTACAATGAGCAGTTCTTC.

This clone is labeled as medium-sized (0.01 to 0.1%). The V gene is TRBV15, the J gene TRBJ2-7, with D possibly being TRBD1 (5 bases). The CDR3 loop spans 14 amino acids. Germline CDR1 and CDR2: LNHNV and YYDKDF (reference sequence). Trimming shortened V by 2 bases and J by 3 bases, and 11 bases separated the two germline ends. The DNA for the CDR3 is TGTGCCACCAGCAGATTCCCCGACAGCTACGAGCAGTACTTC. Residues: CATSRFPDSYEQYF.

The rearrangement links TRBV5-1 to TRBJ2-5; D uncertain. Deletions cut 0 bases from V and 3 bases from J, with 12 bases between. The CDR3 is 15 amino acids. CDR1 and CDR2 from the germline V gene are SGHRS and YFSETQ. The CDR3 DNA is TGCGCCAGCAGCTTGGGTAGCACATCGGAAGAGACCCAGTACTTC. Translated: CASSLGSTSEETQYF. The full variable domain, with the rest looked up from reference TRBV5-1 and TRBJ2-5, is KAGVTQTPRYLIKTRGQQVTLSCSPISGHRSVSWYQQTPGQGLQFLFEYFSETQRNKGNFPGRFSGRQFSNSRSEMNVSTLELGDSALYLCASSLGSTSEETQYFGPGTRLLVL.

CDR3 amino acids: CASSQGFHYEQYF. The CDR3 region has the DNA TGTGCCAGCTCACAGGGTTTTCACTACGAGCAGTACTTC. This chain uses TRBV18 with TRBJ2-7; D is unclear. This CDR3 has 13 residues. Germline V CDR1 and CDR2: KGHSH, LQKENI. V gave up 4 bases and J gave up 3 bases, with 10 bases separating them.

This chain links TRBV30 with TRBJ2-2, with unresolved D. This CDR3 is 12 amino acids long. Trimming took 2 bases from V and 8 from J, leaving 9 bases between them. Per germline, CDR1 GTSNPN and CDR2 SVGIG (reference sequence). CDR3 protein: CAWSYIGGELFF. The CDR3 coding sequence is TGTGCCTGGAGTTACATCGGGGGGGAGCTGTTTTTT.

This clone was detected once. The chain uses TRBV28 and TRBJ2-1; the D is unclear. Trimming removed 5 bases at V and 12 bases at J, with 26 bases between. The V gene's germline CDR1 is MDHEN and CDR2 SYDVKM. This CDR3 comprises 16 residues. The chain's CDR3 is CASSVPTVPVGLVQFF. DNA of the CDR3: TGTGCCAGCAGTGTACCGACCGTCCCGGTAGGATTGGTGCAGTTCTTC.

This chain joins TRBV19 and TRBJ1-2, with TRBD1 matching 8 bases. Germline CDR1 is LNHDA and CDR2 is SQIVND (reference sequence). The CDR3 length is 14 residues. Losses at the gene ends were 5 bases for V and 4 bases for J; bases not matched to a gene: 6. CDR3 amino acids: CASSPGQVSYGYTF. CDR3 coding DNA: TGTGCCAGTAGTCCGGGACAGGTCTCCTATGGCTACACCTTC.

This clone was counted a single time. The gene calls are TRBV28 and TRBJ1-2; 7 bases are a match to TRBD1. The CDR3 is 14 residues long. With 7 bases clipped from V and 2 bases from J, the junction kept 7 bases outside the gene matches. CDR1 and CDR2 from the germline V gene are MDHEN and SYDVKM. The CDR3 is CASKYGRGNYGYTF. As DNA, the CDR3 is TGTGCCAGCAAGTATGGCAGGGGGAACTATGGCTACACCTTC.

This chain uses TRBV5-6 with TRBJ2-1, with TRBD1 matching 7 bases. The CDR3 is 17 residues long. The trim removed 7 bases at V and 8 bases at J, leaving 21 bases unmatched. Germline V gene lookup returns CDR1 SGHDT and CDR2 YYEEEE. The CDR3: CASQPRKRSRGFDEQFF. CDR3 coding DNA: TGTGCCAGCCAACCACGCAAGCGGAGCAGGGGGTTCGATGAGCAGTTCTTC.

The chain employs TRBV21-1 and TRBJ2-7; no check of the table's D call, TRBD2, against the DNA was made. TRBV21-1 is annotated as a pseudogene. The CDR3 sequence is 14 residues long. CDR3 coding DNA: TGTGCCAGCACCGGGAAGGGTGACACCTACGAGCAGTACTTC. Amino acids: CASTGKGDTYEQYF.

The chain carries TRBV29-1 and TRBJ2-2, with 7 positions matching TRBD1. Per germline, CDR1 SQVTM and CDR2 ANQGSEA. This CDR3 contains 14 residues. With 6 bases clipped from V and 0 bases from J, the junction kept 4 bases outside the gene matches. The CDR3 loop is CSVLTGANTGELFF. The CDR3 DNA sequence: TGCAGCGTGCTCACAGGGGCGAACACCGGGGAGCTGTTTTTT.

V is TRBV10-2 and J is TRBJ1-5; 7 bases line up with TRBD1. The CDR3 contains 13 residues. Germline V gene data show CDR1 as WSHSY and CDR2 as SAAADI. V lost 8 bases to trimming and J lost 4 bases; unmatched junction nucleotides: 5. The CDR3 protein is CASSGTENQPQHF. Written as DNA, the CDR3 is TGCGCCAGCTCCGGGACAGAAAATCAGCCCCAGCATTTT.

J is TRBJ2-7 and V is TRBV27, with D perhaps TRBD1 (6 bases). Trimming took 0 bases from V and 7 from J, leaving 13 bases between them. This CDR3 has 14 residues. Germline CDR1 and CDR2: MNHEY and SMNVEV (reference sequence). The chain's CDR3 is CASSLSGAQGEQYF. CDR3 DNA: TGTGCCAGCAGTTTATCGGGGGCCCAGGGAGAGCAGTACTTC.

A remark on this clone: The sample holds other DNA sequences that translate to the same CDR3. The V and J genes are TRBV5-1 and TRBJ1-1, with a tentative D call TRBD1 (5 bases). Trimming took off 0 bases at V and 1 base at J, with 10 bases between the two ends. The CDR3 spans 15 residues. The germline V gene encodes CDR1 SGHRS and CDR2 YFSETQ. For the CDR3, the DNA is TGCGCCAGCAGCTTGGTCGGGGGGGGGAACACTGAAGCTTTCTTT. It translates to CASSLVGGGNTEAFF.

The CDR3 protein is CTSTPPLHEQYF. The CDR3 DNA reads as TGCACCAGCACGCCTCCTCTCCACGAGCAGTACTTC. The rearrangement joins TRBV1 to TRBJ2-7. TRBV1 represents a pseudogene. CDR3 length: 12 amino acids.

The chain couples TRBV7-8 to TRBJ2-3; 10 bases agree with TRBD1. V was pared by 1 base and J by 3 bases, with 10 bases of the junction left unmatched. The CDR3 runs to 18 residues. Germline-derived CDR1 and CDR2 are SGHVS and FQNEAQ. CDR3 nucleotide sequence: TGTGCCAGCAGCTTAGGAGCAGGGACAGGGGATTGGACAGATACGCAGTATTTT. Translation: CASSLGAGTGDWTDTQYF.

Here the CDR3 DNA reads TGTGCCAGCAGCCTCCTACTGGGAAGCCAGGCTGAGACCCAGTACTTC. Translated, it gives CASSLLLGSQAETQYF. The chain couples TRBV7-6 to TRBJ2-5; D remains unclear. The V gene lost 5 bases and the J gene lost 5 bases, with 21 bases spanning the gap. CDR3 length equals 16 residues. Germline V gene sequence: CDR1 SGHVS, CDR2 FNYEAQ.

This chain uses TRBV5-4 with TRBJ2-7; the D gene is possibly TRBD2 (6 bases). Germline V gives CDR1 SGHNT, CDR2 YYREEE (reference sequence). The V and J ends lost 5 bases and 2 bases respectively, with 14 bases between them. CDR3 length: 14 amino acids. The CDR3 is CASRLPGLPYEQYF. The CDR3 coding sequence is TGTGCCAGCAGATTGCCGGGACTTCCCTACGAGCAGTACTTC.

The J gene is TRBJ2-3, the V gene TRBV13, with 9 bases identical to TRBD1. CDR1 and CDR2 from the germline V gene are PRHDT and FYEKMQ (reference sequence). The CDR3 runs to 14 residues. V lost 4 bases and J lost 6; bases outside the gene matches: 5. As DNA, the CDR3 is TGTGCCAGCAGCTCGGGACAGGGTGGGGATACGCAGTATTTT. This codes for CASSSGQGGDTQYF.

V and J are TRBV18 and TRBJ1-3, with TRBD1 matching 12 bases. The CDR3 loop spans 18 amino acids. Looked up from germline, CDR1 is KGHSH and CDR2 is LQKENI. V gave up 3 bases and J gave up 5 bases; unmatched junction bases: 11. The CDR3 DNA is TGTGCCAGCTCACCCACCTGGCGGGACAGGGGGCGCAGAAACACCATATATTTT. This gives the protein CASSPTWRDRGRRNTIYF.

The rearrangement uses TRBV7-8 and TRBJ1-5; D ambiguous. CDR1 and CDR2 from the germline V gene are SGHVS and FQNEAQ. The CDR3 runs to 14 residues. V was pared by 4 bases and J by 6 bases, with 13 bases between. Here the CDR3 reads CASSSLTTIQPQHF. The DNA for the CDR3 is TGTGCCAGCAGCTCCCTCACCACCATTCAGCCCCAGCATTTT.

V gene TRBV6-8 combines with J gene TRBJ2-3, with 12 positions matching TRBD2. The CDR3 length is 14 residues. Germline assignment: CDR1 MNHGY and CDR2 SAAAGT. With V trimmed by 8 bases and J by 5 bases, 5 bases remained unmatched. DNA for the CDR3: TGTGCCAGCCTAGCGGGAGGGGGGGGAGATACGCAGTATTTT. Translation gives CASLAGGGGDTQYF.

This chain uses TRBV4-3 with TRBJ2-3, with 14 bases lining up with TRBD2. The CDR3 has 17 amino acids. Germline V CDR1 and CDR2: LGHNA, YSLEER. Trimming at V came to 0 bases and at J to 5 bases, leaving 4 bases not matched to a gene. This CDR3 is CASSQEGLAGAKDTQYF. As DNA, the CDR3 is TGCGCCAGCAGCCAAGAGGGACTAGCGGGAGCCAAAGATACGCAGTATTTT.

This rearrangement joins TRBV9 to TRBJ2-2, with D uncertain. CDR3 size: 14 residues. Between the trimmed V and J ends, which lost 0 bases and 4 bases, there was a span of 7 bases. Per germline, CDR1 SGDLS and CDR2 YYNGEE. CDR3 in amino acids: CASSVGPVTGELFF. For the CDR3, the DNA is TGTGCCAGCAGCGTAGGGCCAGTCACCGGGGAGCTGTTTTTT.

The table lists this clone with a count of one. The chain has TRBV7-9 and TRBJ2-3; 12 bases match TRBD2. The CDR3 sequence is 16 residues long. V dropped 5 bases and J dropped 2; count of bases not matched to a gene: 5. CDR1 is SEHNR, CDR2 FQNEAQ, per germline (reference sequence). The CDR3 sequence: CASSRGLAGHTDTQYF. CDR3 nucleotides: TGTGCCAGCAGCCGCGGACTAGCGGGACACACAGATACGCAGTATTTT.

V is TRBV30 and J is TRBJ1-4; 7 bases map to TRBD1. Per germline, CDR1 GTSNPN and CDR2 SVGIG (reference sequence). The CDR3 has 16 residues. Trimming at V came to 2 bases and at J to 3 bases, leaving 9 bases not matched to a gene. The CDR3 spells CAWSPLQGGSNEKLFF. In DNA, the CDR3 is TGTGCCTGGAGTCCCCTCCAGGGGGGATCTAATGAAAAACTGTTTTTT.